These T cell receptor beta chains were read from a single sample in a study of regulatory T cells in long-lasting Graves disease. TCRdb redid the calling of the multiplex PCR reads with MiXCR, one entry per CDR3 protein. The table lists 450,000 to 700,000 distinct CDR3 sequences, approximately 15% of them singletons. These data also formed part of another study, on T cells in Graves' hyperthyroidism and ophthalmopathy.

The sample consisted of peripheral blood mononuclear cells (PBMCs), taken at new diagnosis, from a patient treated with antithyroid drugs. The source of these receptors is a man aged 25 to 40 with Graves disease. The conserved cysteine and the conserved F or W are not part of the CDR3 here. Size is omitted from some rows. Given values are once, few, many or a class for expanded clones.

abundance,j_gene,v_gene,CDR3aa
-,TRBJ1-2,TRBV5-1,ASYGQGDYGYT
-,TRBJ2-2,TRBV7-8,ASTPPGLAGGSGELF
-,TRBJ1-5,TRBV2,ASSTDRGSNQPRH
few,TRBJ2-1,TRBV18,ASSPRRSLSEQF
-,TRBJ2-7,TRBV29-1,SVVMGTSSYEQY
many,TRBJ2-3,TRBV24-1,ATGEAEAGVQDTQY
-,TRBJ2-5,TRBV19,ASSHTQGKETQY
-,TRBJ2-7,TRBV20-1,SATKTGLAGESAYEQY
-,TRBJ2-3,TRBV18,ASSVGTGSDTQY
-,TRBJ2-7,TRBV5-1,ASRVDDYEQY
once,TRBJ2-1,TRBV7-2,ASSQGTRGDEQF
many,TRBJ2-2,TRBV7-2,ASSFLAGTGELF
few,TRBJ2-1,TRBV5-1,ASSLLSGASDFPNEQF
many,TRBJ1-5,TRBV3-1,ASSQDLALNQPQH
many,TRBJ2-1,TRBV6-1,ASRRDLRGAYNEQF
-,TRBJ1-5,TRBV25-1,ASSWTGPNQPQH
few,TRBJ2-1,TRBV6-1,ASSPLAGEYNEQF
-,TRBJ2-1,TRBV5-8,ASSLWSSGNNEQF
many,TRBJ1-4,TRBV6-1,ASSDTGGAGEKLF
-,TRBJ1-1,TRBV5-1,ANSSDRNTEAF
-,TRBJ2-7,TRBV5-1,ASSILGTGSYEQY
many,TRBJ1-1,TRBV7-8,ASSLIAEAF
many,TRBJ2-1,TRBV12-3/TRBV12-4,ASSPTDWAQPYNEQF
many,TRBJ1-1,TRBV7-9,ASRLRRLNTEAF
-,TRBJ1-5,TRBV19,ASAGTSNQPQH
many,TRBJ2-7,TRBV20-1,SARKDGGAYEQY